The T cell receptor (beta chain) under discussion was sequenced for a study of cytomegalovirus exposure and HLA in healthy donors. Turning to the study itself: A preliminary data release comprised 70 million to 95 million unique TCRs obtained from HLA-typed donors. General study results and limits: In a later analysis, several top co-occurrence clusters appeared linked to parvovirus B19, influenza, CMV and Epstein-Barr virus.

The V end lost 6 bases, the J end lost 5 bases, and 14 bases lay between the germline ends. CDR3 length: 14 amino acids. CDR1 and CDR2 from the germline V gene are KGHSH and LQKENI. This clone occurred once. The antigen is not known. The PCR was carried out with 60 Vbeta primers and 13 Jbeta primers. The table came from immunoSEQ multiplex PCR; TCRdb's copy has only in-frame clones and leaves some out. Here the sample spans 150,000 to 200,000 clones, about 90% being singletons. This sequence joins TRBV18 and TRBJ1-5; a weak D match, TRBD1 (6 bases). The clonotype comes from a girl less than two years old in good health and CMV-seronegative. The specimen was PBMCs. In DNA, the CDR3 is TGTGCCAGCTCTAAAGGGACACGGGATCAGCCCCAGCATTTT. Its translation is CASSKGTRDQPQHF.